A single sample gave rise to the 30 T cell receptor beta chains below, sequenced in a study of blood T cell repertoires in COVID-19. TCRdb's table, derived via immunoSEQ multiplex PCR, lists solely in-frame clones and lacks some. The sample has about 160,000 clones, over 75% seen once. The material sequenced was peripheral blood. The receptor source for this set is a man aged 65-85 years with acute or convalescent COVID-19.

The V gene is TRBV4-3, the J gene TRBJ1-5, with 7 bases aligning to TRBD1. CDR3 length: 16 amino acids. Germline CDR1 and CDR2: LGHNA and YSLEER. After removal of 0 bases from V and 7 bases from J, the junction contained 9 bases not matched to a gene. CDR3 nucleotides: TGCGCCAGCAGCCAAGATCTCACAGGGGTAGGGCAGCCCCAGCATTTT. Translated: CASSQDLTGVGQPQHF.

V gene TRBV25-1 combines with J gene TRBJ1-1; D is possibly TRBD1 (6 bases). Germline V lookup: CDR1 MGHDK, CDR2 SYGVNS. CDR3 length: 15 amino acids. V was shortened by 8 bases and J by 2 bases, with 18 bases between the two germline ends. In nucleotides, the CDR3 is TGTGCCAGCCTACCTCAGGGGTTTGCAAACACTGAAGCTTTCTTT. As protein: CASLPQGFANTEAFF.

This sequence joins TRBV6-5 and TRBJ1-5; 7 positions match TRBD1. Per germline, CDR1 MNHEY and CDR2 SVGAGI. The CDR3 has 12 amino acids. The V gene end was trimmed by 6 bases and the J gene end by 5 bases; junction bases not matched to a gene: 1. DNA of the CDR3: TGTGCCAGCAGCACAGGGGATCAGCCCCAGCATTTT. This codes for CASSTGDQPQHF.

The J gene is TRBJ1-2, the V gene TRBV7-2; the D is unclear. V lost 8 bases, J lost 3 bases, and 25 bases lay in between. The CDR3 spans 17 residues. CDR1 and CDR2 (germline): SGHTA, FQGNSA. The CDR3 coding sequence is TGTGCCAGCTGCCCTCCTCTTTCCAGTCTCGAGGACTATGGCTACACCTTC. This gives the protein CASCPPLSSLEDYGYTF.

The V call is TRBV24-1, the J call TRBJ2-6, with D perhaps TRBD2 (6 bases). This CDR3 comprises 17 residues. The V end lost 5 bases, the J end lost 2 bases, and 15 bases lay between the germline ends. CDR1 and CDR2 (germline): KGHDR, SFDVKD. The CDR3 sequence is CATSGRGSETGANVLTF. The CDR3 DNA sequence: TGTGCCACCAGTGGACGGGGGTCTGAGACTGGGGCCAACGTCCTGACTTTC.

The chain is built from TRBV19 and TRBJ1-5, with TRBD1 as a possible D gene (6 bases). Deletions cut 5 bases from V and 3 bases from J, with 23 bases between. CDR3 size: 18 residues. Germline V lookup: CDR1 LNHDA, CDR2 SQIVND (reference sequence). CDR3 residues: CASSLLLTGQRANQPQHF. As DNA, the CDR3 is TGTGCCAGTAGTCTACTCTTAACCGGACAGCGAGCCAATCAGCCCCAGCATTTT.

CDR3 bases: TGTGCCAGCAGCCAAGGGGCGACAGGGGAGAACACCATATATTTT. As protein: CASSQGATGENTIYF. The chain carries TRBV4-2 and TRBJ1-3; 8 bases map to TRBD1. The CDR3 sequence is 15 residues long. Looked up from germline, CDR1 is LGHNA and CDR2 is YNFKEQ. The V and J ends lost 1 base and 7 bases, in that order; junction bases with no gene match: 6.

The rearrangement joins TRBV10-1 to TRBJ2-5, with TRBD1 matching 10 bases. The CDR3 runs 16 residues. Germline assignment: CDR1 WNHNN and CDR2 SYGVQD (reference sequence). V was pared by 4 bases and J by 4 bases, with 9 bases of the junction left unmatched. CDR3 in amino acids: CASSARQGAFRETQYF. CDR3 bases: TGCGCCAGCAGTGCCAGACAGGGGGCATTTCGAGAGACCCAGTACTTC.

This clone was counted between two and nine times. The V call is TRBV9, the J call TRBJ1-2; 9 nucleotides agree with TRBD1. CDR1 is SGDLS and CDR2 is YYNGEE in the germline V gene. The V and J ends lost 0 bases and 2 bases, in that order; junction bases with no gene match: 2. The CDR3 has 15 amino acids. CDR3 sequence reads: CASSVAGTGNYGYTF. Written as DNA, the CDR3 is TGTGCCAGCAGCGTAGCTGGGACAGGGAACTATGGCTACACCTTC.

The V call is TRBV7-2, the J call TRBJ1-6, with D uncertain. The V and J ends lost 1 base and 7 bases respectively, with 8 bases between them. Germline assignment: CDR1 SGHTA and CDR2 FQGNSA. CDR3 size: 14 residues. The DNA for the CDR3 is TGTGCCAGCAGCTTAGACAGCTCGAATTCACCCCTCCACTTT. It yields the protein CASSLDSSNSPLHF.

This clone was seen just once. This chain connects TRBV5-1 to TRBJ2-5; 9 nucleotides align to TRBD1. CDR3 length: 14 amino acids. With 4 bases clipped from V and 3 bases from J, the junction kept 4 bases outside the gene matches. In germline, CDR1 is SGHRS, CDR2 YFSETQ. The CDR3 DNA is TGCGCCAGCAGCAGTTGGACAGGGGAAGAGACCCAGTACTTC. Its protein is CASSSWTGEETQYF.

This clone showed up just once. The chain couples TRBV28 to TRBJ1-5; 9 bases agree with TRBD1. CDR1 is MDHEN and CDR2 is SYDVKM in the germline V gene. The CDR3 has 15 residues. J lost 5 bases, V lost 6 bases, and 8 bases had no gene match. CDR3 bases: TGTGCCAGCAGACCCGCGGGACAGGGCCATCAGCCCCAGCATTTT. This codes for CASRPAGQGHQPQHF.

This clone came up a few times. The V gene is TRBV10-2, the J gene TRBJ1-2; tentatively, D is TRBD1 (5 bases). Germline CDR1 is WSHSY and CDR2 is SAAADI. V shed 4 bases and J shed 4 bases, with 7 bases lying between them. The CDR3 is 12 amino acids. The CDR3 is CASSGQTYGYTF. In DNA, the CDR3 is TGCGCCAGCAGTGGACAGACCTATGGCTACACCTTC.

The chain's CDR3 is CASSPQRESLGTHEQYF. In DNA form, the CDR3 reads TGTGCCAGCAGCCCCCAAAGGGAGTCGCTAGGTACCCACGAGCAGTACTTC. This chain connects TRBV21-1 to TRBJ2-7; the DNA was not compared with TRBD2, the D call given in the table. TRBV21-1 is an annotated pseudogene. This CDR3 is 17 amino acids long.

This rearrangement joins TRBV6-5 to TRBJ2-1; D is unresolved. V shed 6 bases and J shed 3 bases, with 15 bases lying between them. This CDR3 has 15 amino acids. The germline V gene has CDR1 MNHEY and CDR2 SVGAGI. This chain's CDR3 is CASSALSAGYNEQFF. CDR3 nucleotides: TGTGCCAGCAGCGCGCTGAGTGCCGGCTACAATGAGCAGTTCTTC.

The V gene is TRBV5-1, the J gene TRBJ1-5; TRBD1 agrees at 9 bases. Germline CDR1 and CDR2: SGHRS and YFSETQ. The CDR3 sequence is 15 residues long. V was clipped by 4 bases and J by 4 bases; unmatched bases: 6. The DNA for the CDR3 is TGCGCCAGCAGCGTGACCGGGACAGGGAATCAGCCCCAGCATTTT. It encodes CASSVTGTGNQPQHF.

CDR3 protein: CASSQERAGGAGGSTDTQYF. In DNA, the CDR3 is TGTGCCAGCAGCCAAGAAAGGGCCGGGGGAGCGGGAGGGAGCACAGATACGCAGTATTTT. This chain joins TRBV3-1 (or the pseudogene TRBV3-2) and TRBJ2-3, with 10 bases identical to TRBD2. The CDR3 extends over 20 amino acids. From germline, CDR1 is LGHDT and CDR2 YNNKEL (reference sequence). With V trimmed by 0 bases and J by 0 bases, 12 bases remained unmatched.

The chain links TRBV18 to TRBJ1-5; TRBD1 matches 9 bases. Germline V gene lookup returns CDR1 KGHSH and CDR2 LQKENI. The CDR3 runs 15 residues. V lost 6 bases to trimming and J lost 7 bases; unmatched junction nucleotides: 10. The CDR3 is CASSLTGTGPQPQHF. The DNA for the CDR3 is TGTGCCAGCTCGCTTACAGGGACAGGGCCGCAGCCCCAGCATTTT.

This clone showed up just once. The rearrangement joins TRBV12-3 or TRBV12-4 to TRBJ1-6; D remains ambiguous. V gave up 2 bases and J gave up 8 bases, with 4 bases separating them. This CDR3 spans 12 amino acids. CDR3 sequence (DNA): TGTGCCAGCAGTTTATCGGATTCACCCCTCCACTTT. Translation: CASSLSDSPLHF.

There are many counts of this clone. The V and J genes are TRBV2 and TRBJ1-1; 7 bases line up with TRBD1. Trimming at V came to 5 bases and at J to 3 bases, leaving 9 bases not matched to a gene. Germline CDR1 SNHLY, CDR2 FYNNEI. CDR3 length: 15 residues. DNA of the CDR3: TGTGCCAGCAGTCGGGACAGTCCCGACTACACTGAAGCTTTCTTT. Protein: CASSRDSPDYTEAFF.

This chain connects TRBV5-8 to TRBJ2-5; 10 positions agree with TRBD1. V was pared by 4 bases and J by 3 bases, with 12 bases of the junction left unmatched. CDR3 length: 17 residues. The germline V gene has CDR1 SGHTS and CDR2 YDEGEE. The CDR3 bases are TGTGCCAGCAGCAGCCCGACAGGGGGCGGAGGGGAAGAGACCCAGTACTTC. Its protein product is CASSSPTGGGGEETQYF.

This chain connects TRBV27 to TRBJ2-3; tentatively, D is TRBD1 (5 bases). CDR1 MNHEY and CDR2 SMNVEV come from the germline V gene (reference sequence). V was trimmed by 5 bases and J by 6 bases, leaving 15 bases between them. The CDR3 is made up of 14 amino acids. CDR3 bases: TGTGCCAGCAGTCGAGACAGTCAATGGGATACGCAGTATTTT. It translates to CASSRDSQWDTQYF.

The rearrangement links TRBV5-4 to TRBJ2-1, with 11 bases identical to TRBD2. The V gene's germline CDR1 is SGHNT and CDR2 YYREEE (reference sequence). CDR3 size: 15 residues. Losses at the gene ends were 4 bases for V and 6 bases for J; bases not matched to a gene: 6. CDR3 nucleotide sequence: TGTGCCAGCAGCGATCCGGGACTAGCGGTCAATGAGCAGTTCTTC. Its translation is CASSDPGLAVNEQFF.

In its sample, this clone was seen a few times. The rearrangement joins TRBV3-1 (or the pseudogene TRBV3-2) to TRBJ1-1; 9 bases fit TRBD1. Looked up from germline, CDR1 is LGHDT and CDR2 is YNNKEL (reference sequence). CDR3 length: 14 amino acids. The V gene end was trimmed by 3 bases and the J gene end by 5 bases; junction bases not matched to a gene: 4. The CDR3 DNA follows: TGTGCCAGCAGCCAGCGACAGGGGGGGACTGAAGCTTTCTTT. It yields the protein CASSQRQGGTEAFF.

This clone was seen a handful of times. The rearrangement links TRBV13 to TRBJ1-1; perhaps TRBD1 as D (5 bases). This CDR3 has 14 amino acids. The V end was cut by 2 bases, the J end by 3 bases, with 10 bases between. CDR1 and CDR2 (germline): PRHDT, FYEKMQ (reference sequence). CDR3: CASSLRSGHTEAFF. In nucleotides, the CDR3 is TGTGCCAGCAGCTTACGGTCAGGGCACACTGAAGCTTTCTTT.

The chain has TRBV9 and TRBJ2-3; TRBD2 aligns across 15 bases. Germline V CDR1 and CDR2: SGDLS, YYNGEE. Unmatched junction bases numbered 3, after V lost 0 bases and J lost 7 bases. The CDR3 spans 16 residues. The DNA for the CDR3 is TGTGCCAGCAGCGTAGGGACTAGCGGGGGGGCAAATACGCAGTATTTT. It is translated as CASSVGTSGGANTQYF.

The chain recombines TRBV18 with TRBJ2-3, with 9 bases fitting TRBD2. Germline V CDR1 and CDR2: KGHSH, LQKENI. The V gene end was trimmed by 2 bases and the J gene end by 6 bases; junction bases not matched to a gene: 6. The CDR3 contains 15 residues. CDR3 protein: CASSPTASGDDTQYF. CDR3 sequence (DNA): TGTGCCAGCTCACCAACCGCTAGCGGGGACGATACGCAGTATTTT. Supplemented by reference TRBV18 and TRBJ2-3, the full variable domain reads NAGVMQNPRHLVRRRGQEARLRCSPMKGHSHVYWYRQLPEEGLKFMVYLQKENIIDESGMPKERFSAEFPKEGPSILRIQQVVRGDSAAYFCASSPTASGDDTQYFGPGTRLTVL.

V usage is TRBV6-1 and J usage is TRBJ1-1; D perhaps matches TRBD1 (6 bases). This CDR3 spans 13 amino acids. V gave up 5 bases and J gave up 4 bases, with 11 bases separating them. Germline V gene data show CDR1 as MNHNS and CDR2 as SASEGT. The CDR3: CASSYGTRTEAFF. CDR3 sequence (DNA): TGTGCCAGCAGTTATGGGACACGCACTGAAGCTTTCTTT.

The DNA for the CDR3 is TGTGCCAGCAGTAGCGGAATTGGGGGAGCCAAAAACATTCAGTACTTC. Its translation is CASSSGIGGAKNIQYF. V and J are TRBV7-9 and TRBJ2-4, with D perhaps matching TRBD2 (6 bases). Germline CDR1 and CDR2: SEHNR and FQNEAQ (reference sequence). The V end lost 6 bases, the J end lost 0 bases, and 15 bases lay between the germline ends. The CDR3 spans 16 residues.

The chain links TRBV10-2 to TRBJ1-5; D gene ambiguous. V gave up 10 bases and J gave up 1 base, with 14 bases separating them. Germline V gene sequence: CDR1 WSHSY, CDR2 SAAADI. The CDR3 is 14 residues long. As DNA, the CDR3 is TGCGCCACGCGTGCGGGTAACAGCAATCAGCCCCAGCATTTT. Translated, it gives CATRAGNSNQPQHF.